This paragraph reports one TCR beta chain. The antigen remains unidentified. This CDR3 region has 14 residues. Germline V lookup: CDR1 SGHAT, CDR2 FQDESV (reference sequence). The V gene lost 3 bases and the J gene lost 2 bases, with 9 bases spanning the gap. The protocol was immunoSEQ multiplex PCR, while the TCRdb copy is restricted to in-frame clones and leaves out a portion. The sample contains about 2,700 clones, approximately 65% of which appear only once. This record comes from a study of tumor-infiltrating lymphocytes in localized non-small cell lung cancer. Study at large: From each patient, both tumor and uninvolved lung, non-adjacent to tumor, were sampled. Whole-study results and caveats: Available tissue quantity limited TCR sequencing to a patient subset.

This sequence originates from a human donor with non-small cell lung cancer. The chain has TRBV11-1 and TRBJ2-3; no definite D call. The sample comprised uninvolved lung tissue not adjacent to the tumor. The CDR3 nucleotides are TGTGCCAGCAGCTTGGGGTCATACACAGATACGCAGTATTTT. Translating gives CASSLGSYTDTQYF.